Included here is one TCR beta chain sequence, with context. This sample is drawn from a study of blood T cell repertoires in COVID-19. Per the original data handling: Counts of nucleated cells, estimated from reference gene primer amplification, were obtained. Repertoires were generated with immunoSEQ multiplex PCR, while TCRdb's copy carries only in-frame clones and drops some. V and J calls and clone size are given by that table; D and trimming were obtained from the DNA. The sample shows about 55,000 clones, over 80% of them seen only once. The CDR3 extends over 15 amino acids. V was trimmed by 1 base and J by 0 bases, leaving 7 bases between them. CDR1 and CDR2 from the germline V gene are LNHDA and SQIVND (reference sequence).

The clonotype comes from a man in his 60s with acute or convalescent COVID-19. This chain joins TRBV19 and TRBJ1-5, with D possibly TRBD1 on 6 matching bases. Specimen: peripheral blood. The CDR3 nucleotides read TGTGCCAGTAGTATAGCAGGGGTTAGCAATCAGCCCCAGCATTTT. Translated, it gives CASSIAGVSNQPQHF.